This T cell receptor beta chain came from a study of T cells after yellow fever vaccination. A single record per CDR3 protein comes from TCRdb applying MiXCR to the 5' RACE reads. The table includes a few hundred thousand distinct CDR3 sequences, about a sixth detected once. Only a few counts were recorded for this clonotype. CDR1 SGHDN and CDR2 FVKESK come from the germline V gene. V gave up 4 bases and J gave up 6 bases; unmatched junction bases: 5. CDR3 length equals 14 residues. The chain links TRBV14 to TRBJ2-2, with 7 bases matching TRBD1. This receptor was taken from a man between 18 and 29 years old who received the YFV17D yellow fever vaccine. Sequenced here: PBMCs, sampled 5 days after the first yellow fever vaccination. CDR3 amino acids: CASSPTGFSGELFF. CDR3 bases: TGTGCCAGCAGCCCGACAGGGTTTTCCGGGGAGCTGTTTTTT. The whole variable domain, remainder taken from reference TRBV14 and TRBJ2-2, is EAGVTQFPSHSVIEKGQTVTLRCDPISGHDNLYWYRRVMGKEIKFLLHFVKESKQDESGMPNNRFLAERTGGTYSTLKVQPAELEDSGVYFCASSPTGFSGELFFGEGSRLTVL.